This TCR beta chain is from a study of shared clonotypes between healthy human individuals (dated by TCRdb to about 2020). Regarding the study in general: The cohort included a few men and a couple of women between 18 and 49 years of age. Leukapheresis yielded between about 0.94 and 9 billion PBMCs per donor. To estimate repertoire size and how much clonotypes are shared between individuals, the study performed deep sequencing of blood TCR repertoires from roughly five healthy adults. To increase sequencing depth and limit assay-specific biases, TCR repertoire library preparation and sequencing were carried out by different laboratories using diverse techniques. Per donor, three plates each were used for CD4 naive and CD4 memory, two for CD8 naive, and one for CD8 memory. General findings and caveats noted by the study authors: Clonotypes shared by all four sorted-subset donors showed higher generation probabilities than non-shared clonotypes. Sampling was limited to blood, and TCR repertoires in tissue likely differ from TCR repertoires in blood. Rarefaction of sorted-subset datasets indicated incomplete sequencing despite the large sequencing depth. Sharing across four donors was observed for around 5% of naive CD4, 3% to 3.5% of naive CD8, over 2% of memory CD4, and roughly 0.4% of memory CD8 clonotypes. Naive subsets generally had larger estimated clonotype richness than memory subsets did. Pairwise subsampling indicated that sequencing depth was expected to affect the degree of clonotype sharing among donors. The genetic and exposure-history diversity represented was limited by the small number of donors.

From V the trimming removes 6 bases and from J it removes 5 bases, while the gene matches leave 9 bases of the junction unaccounted for. The CDR3 has 15 amino acids, counting the end cysteine and phenylalanine. Only the CDR3 DNA is retained, 45 bases long and in frame from the first base. CDR1 MDHEN and CDR2 SYDVKM were looked up in the germline V gene. Using the deep immunoSEQ assay, TCR CDR3 regions were amplified from genomic DNA by multiplex PCR. Genomic DNA extracted from each cell subset was distributed evenly over all wells of several immunoSEQ 96-well plates, and each plate served as one replicate. Each replicate PCR for sorted subsets received about 220 ng genomic DNA, equal to around 32,000 T cell genomes. Purified libraries were measured with a Qubit 3.0 fluorometer, size-checked on a Bioanalyzer 2100, and measured again with the KAPA Library Quantification kit. Every immunoSEQ 96-well plate was sequenced on a separate single-read 150-cycle Illumina NextSeq 550 flow cell. In the original analysis: The immunoSEQ output contained only junctional sequences without quality scores, so filtering could not match that applied to full-length reads. To assign V/J genes and CDR3, sequences were annotated against IMGT germline references using PyIR, a Python wrapper for IgBLAST v1.9. Any read was removed if the V/J assignment was weak (E-value above 1e-6), the CDR3 was missing, or the read contained stop codons, out-of-frame junctions, or ambiguous translated residues. A V3J clonotype was defined by an identical inferred V gene, J gene, and CDR3 amino acid sequence. Percentage overlap between repertoires was computed as shared unique clonotypes divided by the size of the smaller repertoire. Three approaches were used to assess repertoire richness: RTK rarefaction, the Chao1 estimator, and Recon v2.1 estimates of unobserved clonotypes. Generation probabilities for all TCRbeta clonotypes obtained by the gDNA method from several donors were computed using OLGA. TCRdb's version of the immuneACCESS table is confined to in-frame rearrangements and falls short of the full clone set. An unresolved V gene accounts for under half of the shortfall where checked; the remainder is of unknown origin. D and trimming come from the DNA, and the V and J calls and clone size come from that table. The sample table contains nearly 600,000 clones; only one count was recorded for about 95% of them. Less than 0.13% of the sample lies in the top ten.

CD8 naive samples were CD45RO-negative cells positively selected for CCR7, giving a CD45RA+CCR7+ population that excluded TemRA cells. Healthy HIV-negative adults with no recently reported acute infections or vaccinations were included as donors. All donors were Caucasian adults living in Nashville, Tennessee, USA. Blood was collected by leukapheresis, and PBMCs were isolated by Ficoll-Histopaque density gradient centrifugation and then cryopreserved in liquid nitrogen vapor phase. Purity and quantity of every magnetically sorted T cell population were checked by analytical flow cytometry. From each sorted fraction, genomic DNA was isolated and quantified by UV absorbance on a Nanodrop 2000c. This clone has a single count. What antigen it recognizes has not been identified. It has no much larger one-base neighbor in the sample; base qualities were not kept.

Sequenced material: naive CD8+ T cells sorted from blood. The cell subset or site label on this specimen signifies: CD45RA+CCR7+. The rearrangement combines TRBV28 with TRBJ1-5, with 8 bases matching TRBD1. The origin of this receptor is a woman aged 25-40 years in good health. The nucleotides are TGTGCCAGCAGGGGGGAGTGGACAGGGCATCAGCCCCAGCATTTT. Protein translation: CASRGEWTGHQPQHF.